This section outlines one T cell receptor beta chain sequence together with its context. One end of the junction does not line up with germline, which may come from a read error. TCRdb ran MiXCR on the PCR reads and lists one entry per CDR3 protein. Of around 460,000 distinct CDR3 sequences listed, about 25% are singletons. The CDR3 loop spans 13 amino acids. Germline lookup yields CDR1 MNHEY and CDR2 SVGEGT. This specimen belongs to a study of molecular identifiers for immune sequencing clone quantification. V usage is TRBV6-2 or TRBV6-3 and J usage is TRBJ2-1; the D is unclear. This clonotype was obtained from a human donor in good health. Some libraries in this study had Jurkat cell RNA spiked in. Sequenced input: naive CD8+ T cells from blood, with Jurkat cell RNA spiked in. Subset indicated: FACS-sorted CD8+CD4-CCR7+CD45RA+ naive T cells. The CDR3 protein is CASIYRAGNEQFF. DNA of the CDR3: TGTGCCAGCATTTACCGAGCAGGCAATGAGCAGTTCTTC.